A single sample gave rise to the 14 T cell receptor beta chains below, sequenced in a study of metastatic and nonmetastatic thyroid tumors. Patients were all untreated before their thyroid surgery. TCRdb re-called clones from the PCR reads using MiXCR. This table holds roughly 81,000 clones, over 8.5% found once. Sequencing input: blood. Receptor source: a female donor with papillary thyroid cancer or a benign thyroid nodule (not recorded which). Some clones in this sample may be carry-over from other donors' samples.

This clone was seen ten or more times. The rearrangement uses TRBV5-1 and TRBJ2-7, with a tentative D call TRBD2 (6 bases). The CDR3 extends over 16 amino acids. Germline values: CDR1 SGHRS, CDR2 YFSETQ. V was trimmed by 3 bases and J by 1 base, leaving 17 bases between them. CDR3 sequence (DNA): TGCGCCAGCAGCTCGGGGGTGGACGGATTTTCCTACGAGCAGTACTTC. It specifies CASSSGVDGFSYEQYF.

This clone showed up many times. This rearrangement joins TRBV6-1 to TRBJ2-1; 7 positions agree with TRBD1. The V gene end was trimmed by 4 bases and the J gene end by 0 bases; junction bases not matched to a gene: 3. This CDR3 spans 15 amino acids. Per the germline V gene, CDR1 is MNHNS and CDR2 is SASEGT. The CDR3 here is CASSGRTGSYNEQFF. DNA of the CDR3: TGTGCCAGCAGTGGGCGGACAGGCTCCTACAATGAGCAGTTCTTC.

This chain uses TRBV30 with TRBJ2-2; 8 nucleotides line up with TRBD1. In germline, CDR1 is GTSNPN, CDR2 SVGIG (reference sequence). The CDR3 totals 17 residues. J lost 4 bases, V lost 0 bases, and 10 bases had no gene match. The CDR3 DNA sequence: TGTGCCTGGAGTGTTTCTTTGGGCAGGGGGCTCACCGGGGAGCTGTTTTTT. Translated: CAWSVSLGRGLTGELFF.

This clone was detected ten times or more. The CDR3 reads CASSDRGFSEQYF. The CDR3 region has the DNA TGCGCCAGCAGCGACAGGGGATTTTCCGAGCAGTACTTC. This chain uses TRBV5-1 with TRBJ2-7, with 8 bases matching TRBD1. Germline loops: CDR1 SGHRS, CDR2 YFSETQ. This CDR3 has 13 residues. J gave up 6 bases and V 4 bases, and 6 bases lay outside the gene matches.

The table lists this clone with many counts. This specimen includes other DNA sequences encoding the same CDR3. The chain carries TRBV20-1 and TRBJ1-4, with 8 bases lining up with TRBD1. CDR1 and CDR2 from the germline V gene are DFQATT and SNEGSKA (reference sequence). The CDR3 runs 13 residues. V dropped 3 bases and J dropped 7; count of bases not matched to a gene: 4. The CDR3 nucleotides are TGCAGTGCTAGGTCAGGGGGCGGTGAAAAACTGTTTTTT. It encodes CSARSGGGEKLFF.

This chain connects TRBV20-1 to TRBJ1-1, with D uncertain. In germline, CDR1 is DFQATT, CDR2 SNEGSKA (reference sequence). The germline V and J ends were trimmed by 4 bases and 7 bases, with 13 bases remaining between them. The CDR3 is made up of 12 amino acids. The CDR3 here is CSATDSEVEAFF. The CDR3 DNA is TGCAGTGCTACCGACTCGGAGGTTGAAGCTTTCTTT.

This clone was counted ten times or more. V usage is TRBV19 and J usage is TRBJ1-6; 7 nucleotides match TRBD1. The V and J ends lost 4 bases and 2 bases, in that order; junction bases with no gene match: 5. This CDR3 has 16 amino acids. Germline V gene sequence: CDR1 LNHDA, CDR2 SQIVND (reference sequence). The CDR3 reads CASSTTGEPYNSPLHF. DNA for the CDR3: TGTGCCAGTAGTACAACAGGGGAGCCCTATAATTCACCCCTCCACTTT.

This clone occurred many times. The V gene is TRBV28, the J gene TRBJ2-2, with D possibly TRBD1 on 6 matching bases. CDR1 MDHEN and CDR2 SYDVKM come from the germline V gene. The V gene lost 5 bases and the J gene lost 4 bases, with 14 bases spanning the gap. The CDR3 spans 15 residues. The CDR3 coding sequence is TGTGCCAGCAGTCCGAGGACAGCGTCCACCGGGGAGCTGTTTTTT. Translation: CASSPRTASTGELFF.

This clone occurred a few times. V and J are TRBV12-3 or TRBV12-4 and TRBJ2-3; D uncertain. V was shortened by 6 bases and J by 1 base, with 8 bases between the two germline ends. The CDR3 extends over 13 amino acids. CDR3 DNA sequence: TGTGCCAGCAGACCCATGGGCACAGATACGCAGTATTTT. Translation gives CASRPMGTDTQYF.

There are many counts of this clone. V and J are TRBV6-1 and TRBJ1-2; no definite D call. CDR1 and CDR2 from the germline V gene are MNHNS and SASEGT. Trimming took 2 bases from V and 4 from J, leaving 2 bases between them. This CDR3 spans 11 amino acids. CDR3 bases: TGTGCCAGCAGTGAACGCTATGGCTACACCTTC. It is translated as CASSERYGYTF.

There are a few counts of this clone. This chain joins TRBV3-1 and TRBJ1-6; D call uncertain. Germline V gene data show CDR1 as LGHDT and CDR2 as YNNKEL (reference sequence). The CDR3 contains 13 residues. With 0 bases removed from V and 7 bases from J, the gap between germline ends came to 4 bases. DNA for the CDR3: TGTGCCAGCAGCCAAGATTCCAATTCACCCCTCCACTTT. Translating it yields CASSQDSNSPLHF.

V and J are TRBV9 and TRBJ2-1; D gene unclear. This CDR3 has 14 residues. Trimming took 0 bases from V and 5 from J, leaving 9 bases between them. Per the germline V gene, CDR1 is SGDLS and CDR2 is YYNGEE. The CDR3 nucleotides read TGTGCCAGCAGCGTAGGTAGTCGGGACAATGAGCAGTTCTTC. Translated, it gives CASSVGSRDNEQFF.

The table lists this clone with many counts. The CDR3: CAISLKGQNTEAFF. The CDR3 nucleotides are TGTGCCATCAGCCTCAAAGGGCAGAACACTGAAGCTTTCTTT. The V gene is TRBV10-3, the J gene TRBJ1-1; D remains unclear. V lost 6 bases and J lost 1, with 12 bases in between. The CDR3 has 14 amino acids. CDR1 is ENHRY and CDR2 is SYGVKD in the germline V gene.

At least ten counts were recorded for this clone. The rearrangement uses TRBV28 and TRBJ2-4, with D possibly matching TRBD1 (5 bases). This CDR3 has 14 residues. Germline V lookup: CDR1 MDHEN, CDR2 SYDVKM. Trimming stripped 6 bases from V and 4 bases from J, with 13 bases between. The CDR3 nucleotides are TGTGCCAGCAGCTCGAGACAGCTAAAAAACATTCAGTACTTC. Encoded protein: CASSSRQLKNIQYF.